Listed below are T cell receptor beta chains from one sample, sequenced in a study of T cell changes during pregnancy in multiple sclerosis. Sequenced by immunoSEQ multiplex PCR; TCRdb stores in-frame clones only, minus some. This sample has more than 40,000 clones, with roughly 90% found just once. The sample in question was CD8+ T cells from peripheral blood mononuclear cells, obtained in the third trimester of pregnancy. Receptors were obtained from a female donor with multiple sclerosis, enrolled in a pregnancy study. CDR3s include the opening cysteine and the closing phenylalanine or tryptophan. Fields, in order: J gene, V gene, CDR3 length, CDR3 protein.

TRBJ2-7 TRBV5-6 16 CASSVTTGALTYEQYF
TRBJ1-3 TRBV11-3 17 CASSLTGQSYSGNTIYF
TRBJ2-5 TRBV28 14 CASSAGQGLETQYF
TRBJ2-2 TRBV5-6 14 CASRYQTGTGELFF
TRBJ2-7 TRBV2 16 CASSTTMGQGADEQYF
TRBJ2-1 TRBV29-1 17 CSVDGTSGSVNYNEQFF
TRBJ2-7 TRBV7-9 14 CASSPRDRDYEQYF
TRBJ2-5 TRBV25-1 13 CASSESGGETQYF
TRBJ2-1 TRBV7-9 12 CASSLGNNEQFF
TRBJ1-3 TRBV18 16 CASSPSTDESGNTIYF
TRBJ1-2 TRBV7-8 16 CASSLGQGAGGYGYTF
TRBJ1-1 TRBV5-6 15 CASSLWGFVDTEAFF
TRBJ1-5 TRBV5-4 15 CASSLDGQSNQPQHF
TRBJ2-3 TRBV27 16 CASSLVLAGGPDTQYF
TRBJ2-5 TRBV5-4 15 CASSLWENPQETQYF
TRBJ2-1 TRBV29-1 19 CSVEDGWASGSASYNEQFF
TRBJ2-3 TRBV7-9 17 CASSQGLAGAPPDTQYF
TRBJ2-3 TRBV6-5 14 CASSPRDITDTQYF
TRBJ1-2 TRBV4-1 15 CASSQRENRDYGYTF
TRBJ1-2 TRBV2 14 CASSADRGLAGYTF
TRBJ1-1 TRBV2 17 CASWETFSVTMNTEAFF
TRBJ2-2 TRBV5-1 14 CASSLGTGVGELFF
TRBJ1-1 TRBV5-6 13 CASSTDRGIEAFF
TRBJ2-7 TRBV14 16 CASSRRLAGGTNEQYF
TRBJ1-6 TRBV7-9 14 CASSWTGVGSPLHF
TRBJ2-1 TRBV13 15 CASSLVPSSFGAPVF
TRBJ2-3 TRBV5-1 14 CASSLEGDADTQYF
TRBJ2-1 TRBV19 17 CASSIDPNGGAYNEQFF
TRBJ1-1 TRBV28 13 CASRPEKWTEAFF
TRBJ2-7 TRBV10-1 16 CASIDRTSGSNYEQYF
TRBJ2-1 TRBV13 15 CASSGVAGVENEQFF
TRBJ1-2 TRBV2 11 CASSERGGYTF
TRBJ1-1 TRBV15 14 CATSSDGGVTEAFF
TRBJ2-7 TRBV19 14 CASSTRQGLDEQYF
TRBJ2-1 TRBV27 13 CASSPTGGFEQFF
TRBJ2-3 TRBV9 15 CASSVETSRGDTQYF
TRBJ2-1 TRBV7-9 15 CASSLSQGAINEQFF
TRBJ1-2 TRBV11-2 16 CASSKIGGDRNYGYTF
TRBJ1-2 TRBV2 14 CASSETRANYGYTF
TRBJ2-1 TRBV6-4 15 CASSDGTSGDNEQFF
TRBJ2-1 TRBV9 14 CASSVVPGSDEQFF
TRBJ2-1 TRBV5-1 12 CASSPTGDEQFF
TRBJ2-7 TRBV28 13 CASSPGTGHEQYF
TRBJ2-1 TRBV4-1 13 CASYSGGNNEQFF
TRBJ1-2 TRBV7-9 15 CASSLADTGGNGYTF
TRBJ2-1 TRBV10-3 15 CAISDWTGDYNEQFF
TRBJ1-1 TRBV27 14 CASSLSGGAAEAFF
TRBJ1-6 TRBV5-4 14 CASSPDRGGSPLHF
TRBJ2-5 TRBV5-6 13 CASSPTGAETQYF
TRBJ2-1 TRBV15 22 CATSREPILAPLALGSYNEQFF
TRBJ1-1 TRBV9 18 CASSVVPFWRGGNTEAFF
- TRBV30 12 CAWSELSYEQYF
TRBJ2-2 TRBV5-4 16 CASSEGQGTNTGELFF
TRBJ2-2 TRBV4-1 18 CASSQDRLAGGATGELFF
TRBJ2-7 TRBV27 15 CASSLSGSDAYEQYF
TRBJ1-2 TRBV15 16 CATSQSGEGVGYGYTF
TRBJ2-3 TRBV6-4 17 CASSDYRGAAGPDTQYF
TRBJ2-3 TRBV6-4 14 CASSEGGARDTQYF
TRBJ2-2 TRBV5-6 11 CASSFSGELFF